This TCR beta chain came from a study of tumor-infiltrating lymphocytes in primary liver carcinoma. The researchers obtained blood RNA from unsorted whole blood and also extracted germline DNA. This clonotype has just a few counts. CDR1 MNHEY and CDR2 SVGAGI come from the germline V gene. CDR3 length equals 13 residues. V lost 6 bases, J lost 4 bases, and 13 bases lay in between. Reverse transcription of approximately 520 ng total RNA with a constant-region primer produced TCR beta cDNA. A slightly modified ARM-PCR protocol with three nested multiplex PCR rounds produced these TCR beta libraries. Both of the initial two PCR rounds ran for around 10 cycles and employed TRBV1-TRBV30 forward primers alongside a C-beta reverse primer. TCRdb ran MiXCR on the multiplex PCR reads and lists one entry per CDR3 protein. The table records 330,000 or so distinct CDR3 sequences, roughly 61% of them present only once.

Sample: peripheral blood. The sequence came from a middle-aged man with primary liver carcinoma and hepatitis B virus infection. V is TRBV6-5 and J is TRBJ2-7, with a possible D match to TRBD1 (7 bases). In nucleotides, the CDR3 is TGTGCCAGCAGGAACCAGGGGGGTTACGAGCAGTACTTC. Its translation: CASRNQGGYEQYF.